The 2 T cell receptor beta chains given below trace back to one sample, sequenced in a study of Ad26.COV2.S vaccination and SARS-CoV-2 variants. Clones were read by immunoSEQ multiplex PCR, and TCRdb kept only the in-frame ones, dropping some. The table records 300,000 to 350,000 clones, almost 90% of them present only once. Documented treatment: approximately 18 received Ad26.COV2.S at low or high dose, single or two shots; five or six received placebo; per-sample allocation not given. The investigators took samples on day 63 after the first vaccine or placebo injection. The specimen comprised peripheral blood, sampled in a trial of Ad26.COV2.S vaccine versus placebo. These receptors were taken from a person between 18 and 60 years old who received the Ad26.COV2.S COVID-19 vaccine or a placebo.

CDR3 sequence: CASSLGGYNQPQHF. CDR3 nucleotide sequence: TGTGCCAGCAGCTTAGGGGGTTACAATCAGCCCCAGCATTTT. The rearrangement uses TRBV13 and TRBJ1-5; D gene uncertain. Germline V gene data show CDR1 as PRHDT and CDR2 as FYEKMQ (reference sequence). The V gene lost 0 bases and the J gene lost 3 bases, with 6 bases spanning the gap. This CDR3 has 14 amino acids. The full variable domain, in which reference TRBV13 and TRBJ1-5 provide the parts outside the CDR3, is AAGVIQSPRHLIKEKRETATLKCYPIPRHDTVYWYQQGPGQDPQFLISFYEKMQSDKGSIPDRFSAQQFSDYHSELNMSSLELGDSALYFCASSLGGYNQPQHFGDGTRLSIL.

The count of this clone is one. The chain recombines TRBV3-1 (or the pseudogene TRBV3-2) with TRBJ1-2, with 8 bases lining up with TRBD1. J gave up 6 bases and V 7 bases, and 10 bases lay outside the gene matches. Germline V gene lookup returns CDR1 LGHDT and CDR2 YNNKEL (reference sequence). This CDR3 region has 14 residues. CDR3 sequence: CASNLGDRTHGYTF. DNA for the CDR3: TGTGCCAGCAACCTTGGGGACAGGACCCATGGCTACACCTTC.